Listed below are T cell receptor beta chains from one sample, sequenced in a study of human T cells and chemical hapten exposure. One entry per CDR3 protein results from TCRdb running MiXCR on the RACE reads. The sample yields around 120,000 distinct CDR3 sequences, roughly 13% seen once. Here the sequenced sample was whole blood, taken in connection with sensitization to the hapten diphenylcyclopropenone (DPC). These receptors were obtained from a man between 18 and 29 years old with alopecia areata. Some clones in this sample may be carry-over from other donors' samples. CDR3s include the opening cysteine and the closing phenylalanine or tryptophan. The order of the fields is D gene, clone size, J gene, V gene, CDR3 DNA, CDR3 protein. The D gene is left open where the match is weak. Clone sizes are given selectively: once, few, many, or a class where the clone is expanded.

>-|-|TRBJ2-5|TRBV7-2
TGTGCCAGCAGTAATACCCAAGAGACCCAGTACTTC
CASSNTQETQYF
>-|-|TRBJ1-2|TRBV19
TGTGCCAGTAGTATTAATAAGGCAGGGGTGTCCGGCTACACCTTC
CASSINKAGVSGYTF
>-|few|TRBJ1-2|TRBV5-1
TGCGCCAGCAGACAAGTAGGGTTGACCTCTAACTATGGCTACACCTTC
CASRQVGLTSNYGYTF
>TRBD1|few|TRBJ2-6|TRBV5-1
TGCGCCAGCAGCTTGGGACCTACAGGGGGCTGGTCTGGGGCCAACGTCCTGACTTTC
CASSLGPTGGWSGANVLTF
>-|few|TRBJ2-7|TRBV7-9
TGTGCCAGCCGTAAAATGGACAGAAGCTACGAGCAGTACTTC
CASRKMDRSYEQYF
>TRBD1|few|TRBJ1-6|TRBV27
TGTGCCAGCAGTCCAGCCGGGACAGAGGGGCTTAATTCACCCCTCCACTTT
CASSPAGTEGLNSPLHF
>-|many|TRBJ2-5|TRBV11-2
TGTGCCAGCAGCCGATCCCCCCGGGATATCCAAGAGACCCAGTACTTC
CASSRSPRDIQETQYF
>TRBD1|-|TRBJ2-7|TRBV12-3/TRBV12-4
TGTGCCAGCATAAGACAGGGGGAATGGGAGCAGTACTTC
CASIRQGEWEQYF
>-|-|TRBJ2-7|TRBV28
TGTGCCAGCAGTTTCCAGATACGGGGGTACGAGCAGTACTTC
CASSFQIRGYEQYF
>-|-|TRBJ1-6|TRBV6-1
TGTGCCAGCAGCATCCGGGAGCAGAATTCACCCCTCCACTTT
CASSIREQNSPLHF
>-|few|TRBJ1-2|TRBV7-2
TGTGCCAGCAGCTTATCAGCCATTTTAACTACCTTC
CASSLSAILTTF
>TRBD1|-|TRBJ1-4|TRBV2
TGTGCCAGCAACCTACAGACAGGGGTTGGAGAAAAACTGTTTTTT
CASNLQTGVGEKLFF
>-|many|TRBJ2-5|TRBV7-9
TGTGCCAGCAGCTTTTTTGGTGAAGCTAACCAAGAGACCCAGTACTTC
CASSFFGEANQETQYF
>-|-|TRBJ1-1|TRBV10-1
TGCGCCAGTTCACGGGGGGACAACACTGAAGCTTTCTTT
CASSRGDNTEAFF
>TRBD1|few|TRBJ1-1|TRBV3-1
TGTGCCAGCAGCCAAGATGGAACAGGGGTAGCTTTCTTT
CASSQDGTGVAFF
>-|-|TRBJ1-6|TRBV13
TGTGCCAGCAGCTTAGGTGGCAGGGAATCACCCCTCCACTTT
CASSLGGRESPLHF